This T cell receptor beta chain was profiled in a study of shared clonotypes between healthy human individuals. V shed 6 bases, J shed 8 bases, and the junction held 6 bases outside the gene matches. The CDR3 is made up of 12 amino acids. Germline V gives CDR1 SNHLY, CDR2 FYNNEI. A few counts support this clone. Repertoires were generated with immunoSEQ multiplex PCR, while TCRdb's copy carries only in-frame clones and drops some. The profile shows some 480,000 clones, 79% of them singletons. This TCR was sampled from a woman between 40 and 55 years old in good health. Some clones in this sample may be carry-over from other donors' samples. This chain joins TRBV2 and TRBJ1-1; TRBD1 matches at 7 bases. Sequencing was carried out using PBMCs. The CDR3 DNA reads TGTGCCAGCAGGGACAGGATGGGGGAAGCTTTCTTT. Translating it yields CASRDRMGEAFF.